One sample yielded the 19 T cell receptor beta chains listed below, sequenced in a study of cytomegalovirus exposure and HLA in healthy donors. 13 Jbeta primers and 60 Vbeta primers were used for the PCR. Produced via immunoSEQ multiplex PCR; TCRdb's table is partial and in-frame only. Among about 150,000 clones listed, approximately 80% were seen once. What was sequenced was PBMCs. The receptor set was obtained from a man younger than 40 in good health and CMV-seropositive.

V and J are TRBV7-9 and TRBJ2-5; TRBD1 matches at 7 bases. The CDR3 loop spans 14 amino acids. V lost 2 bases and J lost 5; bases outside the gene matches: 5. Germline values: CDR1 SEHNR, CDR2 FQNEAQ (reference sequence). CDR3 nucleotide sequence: TGTGCCAGCAGCTTACTACAGGGGTTTGAGACCCAGTACTTC. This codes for CASSLLQGFETQYF. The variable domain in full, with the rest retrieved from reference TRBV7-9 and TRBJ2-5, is DTGVSQNPRHKITKRGQNVTFRCDPISEHNRLYWYRQTLGQGPEFLTYFQNEAQLEKSRLLSDRFSAERPKGSFSTLEIQRTEQGDSAMYLCASSLLQGFETQYFGPGTRLLVL.

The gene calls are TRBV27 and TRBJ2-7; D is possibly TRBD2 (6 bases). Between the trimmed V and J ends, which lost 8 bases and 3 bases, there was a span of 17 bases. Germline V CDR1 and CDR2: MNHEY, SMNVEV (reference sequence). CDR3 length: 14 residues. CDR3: CASATIGGNYEQYF. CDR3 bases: TGTGCCAGCGCGACAATTGGCGGGAACTACGAGCAGTACTTC.

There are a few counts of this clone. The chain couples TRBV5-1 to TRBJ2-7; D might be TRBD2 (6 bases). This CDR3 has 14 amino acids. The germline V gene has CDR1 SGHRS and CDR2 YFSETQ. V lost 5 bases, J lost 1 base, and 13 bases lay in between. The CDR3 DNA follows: TGCGCCAGCAGATCATCAGGGACTTCCTACGAGCAGTACTTC. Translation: CASRSSGTSYEQYF.

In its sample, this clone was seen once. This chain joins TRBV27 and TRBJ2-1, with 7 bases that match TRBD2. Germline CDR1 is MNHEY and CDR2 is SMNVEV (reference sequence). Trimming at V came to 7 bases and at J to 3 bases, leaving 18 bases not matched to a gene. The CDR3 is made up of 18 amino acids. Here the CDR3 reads CASTGPDPSGLSYNEQFF. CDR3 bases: TGTGCCAGCACCGGTCCTGACCCTAGCGGACTGAGCTACAATGAGCAGTTCTTC.

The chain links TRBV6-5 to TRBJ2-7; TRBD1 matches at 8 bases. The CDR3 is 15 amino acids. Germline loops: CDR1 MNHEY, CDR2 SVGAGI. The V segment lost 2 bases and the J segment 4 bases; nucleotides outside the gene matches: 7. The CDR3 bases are TGTGCCAGCAGTTACACTCAGGGGGCGAAATACGAGCAGTACTTC. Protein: CASSYTQGAKYEQYF.

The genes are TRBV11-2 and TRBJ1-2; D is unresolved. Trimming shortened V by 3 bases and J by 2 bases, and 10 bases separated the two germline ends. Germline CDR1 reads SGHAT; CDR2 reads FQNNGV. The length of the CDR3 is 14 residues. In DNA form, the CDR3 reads TGTGCCAGCAGCTTGGATGGGGAGAACTATGGCTACACCTTC. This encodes CASSLDGENYGYTF.

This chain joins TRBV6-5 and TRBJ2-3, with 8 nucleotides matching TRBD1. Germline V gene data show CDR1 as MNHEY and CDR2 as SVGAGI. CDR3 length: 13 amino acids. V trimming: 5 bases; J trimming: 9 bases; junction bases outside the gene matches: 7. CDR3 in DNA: TGTGCCAGCAGTCCCGGGACAGGTAGCACGCAGTATTTT. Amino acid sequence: CASSPGTGSTQYF.

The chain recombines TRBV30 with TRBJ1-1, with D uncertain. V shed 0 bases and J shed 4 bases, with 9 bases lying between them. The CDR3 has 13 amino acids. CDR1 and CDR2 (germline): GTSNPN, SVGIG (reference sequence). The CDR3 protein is CAWSVRDSTEAFF. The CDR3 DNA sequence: TGTGCCTGGAGTGTACGAGACTCCACTGAAGCTTTCTTT. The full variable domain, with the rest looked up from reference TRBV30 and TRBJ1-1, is SQTIHQWPATLVQPVGSPLSLECTVEGTSNPNLYWYRQAAGRGLQLLFYSVGIGQISSEVPQNLSASRPQDRQFILSSKKLLLSDSGFYLCAWSVRDSTEAFFGQGTRLTVV.

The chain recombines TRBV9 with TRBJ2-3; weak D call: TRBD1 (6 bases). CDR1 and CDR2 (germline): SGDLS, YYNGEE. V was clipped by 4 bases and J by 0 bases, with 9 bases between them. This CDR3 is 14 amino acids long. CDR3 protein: CASSPTGSTDTQYF. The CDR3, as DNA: TGTGCCAGCAGCCCAACAGGGAGCACAGATACGCAGTATTTT.

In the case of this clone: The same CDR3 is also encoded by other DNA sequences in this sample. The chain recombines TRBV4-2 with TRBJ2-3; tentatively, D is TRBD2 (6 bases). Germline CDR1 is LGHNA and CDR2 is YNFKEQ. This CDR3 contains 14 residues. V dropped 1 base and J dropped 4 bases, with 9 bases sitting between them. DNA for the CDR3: TGTGCCAGCAGCCAAGGCACGGGAGCAGATACGCAGTATTTT. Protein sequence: CASSQGTGADTQYF.

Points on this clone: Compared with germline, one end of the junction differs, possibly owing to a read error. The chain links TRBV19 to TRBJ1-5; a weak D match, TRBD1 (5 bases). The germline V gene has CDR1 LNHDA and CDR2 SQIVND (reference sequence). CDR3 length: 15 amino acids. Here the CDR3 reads CASSTWGGSTQPQHF. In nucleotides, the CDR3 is TGTGCCAGTAGTACCTGGGGGGGGAGCACTCAGCCCCAGCATTTT.

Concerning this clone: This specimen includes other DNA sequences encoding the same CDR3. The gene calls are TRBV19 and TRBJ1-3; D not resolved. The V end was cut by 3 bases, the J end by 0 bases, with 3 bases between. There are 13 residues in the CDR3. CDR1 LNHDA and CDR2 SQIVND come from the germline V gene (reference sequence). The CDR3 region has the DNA TGTGCCAGTAGTATCAGCTCTGGAAACACCATATATTTT. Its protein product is CASSISSGNTIYF. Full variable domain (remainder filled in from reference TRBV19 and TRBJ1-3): DGGITQSPKYLFRKEGQNVTLSCEQNLNHDAMYWYRQDPGQGLRLIYYSQIVNDFQKGDIAEGYSVSREKKESFPLTVTSAQKNPTAFYLCASSISSGNTIYFGEGSWLTVV.

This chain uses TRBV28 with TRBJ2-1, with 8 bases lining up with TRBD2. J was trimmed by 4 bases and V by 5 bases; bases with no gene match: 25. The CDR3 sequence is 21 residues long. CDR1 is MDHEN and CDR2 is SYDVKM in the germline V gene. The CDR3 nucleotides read TGTGCCAGCAGTACCCTGGGGGTGAGGAGCGGGAGAGTTCGTCCTTACAATGAGCAGTTCTTC. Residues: CASSTLGVRSGRVRPYNEQFF.

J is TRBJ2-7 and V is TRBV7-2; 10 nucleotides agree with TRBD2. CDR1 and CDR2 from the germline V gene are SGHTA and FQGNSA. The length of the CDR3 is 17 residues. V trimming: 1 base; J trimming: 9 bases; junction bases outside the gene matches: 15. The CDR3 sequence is CASSLVVRTSGITRQYF. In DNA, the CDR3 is TGTGCCAGCAGCTTAGTAGTTAGGACTAGCGGAATTACGAGGCAGTACTTC.

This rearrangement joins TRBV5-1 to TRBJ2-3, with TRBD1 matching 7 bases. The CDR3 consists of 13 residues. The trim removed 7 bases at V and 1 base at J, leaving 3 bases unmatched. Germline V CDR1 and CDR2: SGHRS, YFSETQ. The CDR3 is CASLDRGTDTQYF. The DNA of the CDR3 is TGCGCCAGCCTTGACAGGGGCACAGATACGCAGTATTTT.

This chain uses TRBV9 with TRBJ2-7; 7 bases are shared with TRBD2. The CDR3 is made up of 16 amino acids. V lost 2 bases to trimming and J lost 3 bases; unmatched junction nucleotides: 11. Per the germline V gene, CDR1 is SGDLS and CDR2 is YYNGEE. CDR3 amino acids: CASSVGSSGFHYEQYF. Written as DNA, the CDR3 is TGTGCCAGCAGCGTGGGGAGTAGCGGGTTCCACTACGAGCAGTACTTC.

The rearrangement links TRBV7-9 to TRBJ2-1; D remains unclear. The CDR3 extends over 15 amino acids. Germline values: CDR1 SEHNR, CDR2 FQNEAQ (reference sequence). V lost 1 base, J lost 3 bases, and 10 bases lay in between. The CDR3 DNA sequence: TGTGCCAGCAGCTTAGGCGGAAAGGACTACAATGAGCAGTTCTTC. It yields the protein CASSLGGKDYNEQFF.

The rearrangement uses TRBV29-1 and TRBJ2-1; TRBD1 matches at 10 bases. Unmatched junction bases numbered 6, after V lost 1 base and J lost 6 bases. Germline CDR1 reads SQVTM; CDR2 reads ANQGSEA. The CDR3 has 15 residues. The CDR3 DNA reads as TGCAGCGTTGAAGTGGGACAGGGGTGGCCCAATGAGCAGTTCTTC. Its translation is CSVEVGQGWPNEQFF.

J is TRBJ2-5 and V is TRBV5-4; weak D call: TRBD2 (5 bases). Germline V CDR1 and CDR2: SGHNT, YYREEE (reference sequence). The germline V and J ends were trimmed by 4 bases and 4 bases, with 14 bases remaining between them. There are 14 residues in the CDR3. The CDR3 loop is CASSPAGLTETQYF. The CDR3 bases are TGTGCCAGCAGCCCCGCGGGTTTAACAGAGACCCAGTACTTC.